Sequencing of this TCR beta chain was carried out in a study of spatial heterogeneity in lung cancer. Study context: Alpha-chain detections were consistently fewer than beta-chain detections among the sequences.

From the 5' RACE reads, TCRdb called clonotypes with MiXCR, one entry per CDR3 protein. The sample shows some 83,000 distinct CDR3 sequences, approximately 21% of them seen only once. Time point of the sample: sample taken at primary tumor resection. Unsorted whole RNA of tumor, nontumor lung or frozen PBMC was sequenced. About 73 TRACERx patients with early, untreated non-small cell lung cancer donated samples. The receptor was isolated from a male donor with early-stage non-small cell lung cancer. The sample consisted of PBMCs, taken at surgery.

The DNA of the CDR3 is TGTGCCACCGATATCGGGGGCGGTTTACCCTACAATGAGCAGTTCTTC. As protein: CATDIGGGLPYNEQFF. The chain recombines TRBV19 with TRBJ2-1; TRBD1 or TRBD2 may be the D gene (6 bases each). The CDR3 contains 16 residues. V was pared by 10 bases and J by 2 bases, with 21 bases between. Germline CDR1 LNHDA, CDR2 SQIVND (reference sequence).